This paragraph covers one T cell receptor (beta chain) sequence. The antigen remains undetermined. The sample comes from a study of T cells in tuberculosis. Study at large: Sequenced TCRs come from CD1B-GMM tetramer-binding T cells. IGRA-negative adolescents, IGRA-positive adolescents with latent tuberculosis and adults with active tuberculosis formed this South African cohort. Study-wide findings and caveats: A GMM-specific repertoire classifier reached about 85% accuracy, AUROC 0.90.

The repertoire was sequenced with immunoSEQ multiplex PCR; TCRdb's copy has only in-frame clones and lacks some. Of around 35,000 clones in the sample, about 94% are singletons; the top ten hold about an eighth. The J segment lost 4 bases and the V segment lost 2 bases, leaving 12 bases of the junction unmatched. The CDR3 loop spans 17 amino acids. In germline, CDR1 is GTSNPN, CDR2 SVGIG (reference sequence). The rearrangement joins TRBV30 to TRBJ1-2; 11 nucleotides agree with TRBD1. This TCR derives from a donor aged 5-35 years with latent tuberculosis or without tuberculosis infection. Some clones in this sample may be carry-over from other donors' samples. The sequenced sample consisted of PBMCs. The DNA of the CDR3 is TGTGCCTGGAGTAGTCCCGGGACAGGGGGGATGATCTATGGCTACACCTTC. Translated, it gives CAWSSPGTGGMIYGYTF.